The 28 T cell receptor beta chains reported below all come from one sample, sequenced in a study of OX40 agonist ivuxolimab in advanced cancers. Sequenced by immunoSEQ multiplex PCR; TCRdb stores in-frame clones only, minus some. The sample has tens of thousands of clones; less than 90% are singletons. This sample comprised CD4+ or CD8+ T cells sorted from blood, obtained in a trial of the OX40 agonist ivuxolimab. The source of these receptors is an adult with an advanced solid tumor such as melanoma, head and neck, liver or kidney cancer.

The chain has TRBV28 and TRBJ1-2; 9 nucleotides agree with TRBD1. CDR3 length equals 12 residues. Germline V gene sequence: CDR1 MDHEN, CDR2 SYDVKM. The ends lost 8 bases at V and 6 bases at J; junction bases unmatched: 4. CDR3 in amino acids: CASGDREHGYTF. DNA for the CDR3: TGTGCCAGCGGGGACAGGGAGCATGGCTACACCTTC.

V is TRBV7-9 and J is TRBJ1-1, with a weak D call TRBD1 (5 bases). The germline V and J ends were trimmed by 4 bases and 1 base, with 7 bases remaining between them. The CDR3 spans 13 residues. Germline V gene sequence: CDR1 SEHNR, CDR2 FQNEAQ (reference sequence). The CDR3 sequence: CASSSQENTEAFF. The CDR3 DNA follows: TGTGCCAGCAGCTCACAGGAGAACACTGAAGCTTTCTTT.

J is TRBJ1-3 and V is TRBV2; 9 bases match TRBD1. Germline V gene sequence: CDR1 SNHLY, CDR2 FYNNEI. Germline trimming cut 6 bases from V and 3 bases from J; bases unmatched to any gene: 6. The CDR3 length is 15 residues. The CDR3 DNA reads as TGTGCCAGCAGCGTTGGACAGGGGTTTGGAAACACCATATATTTT. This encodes CASSVGQGFGNTIYF.

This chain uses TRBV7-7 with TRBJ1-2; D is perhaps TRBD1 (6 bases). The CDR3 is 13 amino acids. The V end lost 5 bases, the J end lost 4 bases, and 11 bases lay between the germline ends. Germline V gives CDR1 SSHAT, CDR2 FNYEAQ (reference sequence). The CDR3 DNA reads TGTGCCAGCAGCCCTCACAGGGCCTATGGCTACACCTTC. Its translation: CASSPHRAYGYTF.

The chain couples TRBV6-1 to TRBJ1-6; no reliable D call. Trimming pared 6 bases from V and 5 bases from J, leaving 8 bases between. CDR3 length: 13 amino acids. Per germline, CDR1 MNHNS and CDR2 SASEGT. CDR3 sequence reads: CASREEDNSPLHF. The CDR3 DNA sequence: TGTGCCAGCAGGGAGGAGGATAATTCACCCCTCCACTTT.

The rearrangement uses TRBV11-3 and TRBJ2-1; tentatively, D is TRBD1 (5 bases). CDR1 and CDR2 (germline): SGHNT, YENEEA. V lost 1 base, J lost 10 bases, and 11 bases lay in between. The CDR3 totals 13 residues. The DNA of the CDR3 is TGTGCCAGCAGCTTAGTGTCTCAGGGAGAGCAGTTCTTC. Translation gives CASSLVSQGEQFF.

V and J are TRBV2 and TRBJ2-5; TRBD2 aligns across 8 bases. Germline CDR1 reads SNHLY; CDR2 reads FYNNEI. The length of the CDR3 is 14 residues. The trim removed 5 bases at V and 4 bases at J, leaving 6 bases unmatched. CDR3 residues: CASSPIAGRETQYF. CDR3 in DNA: TGTGCCAGCAGTCCAATAGCGGGACGAGAGACCCAGTACTTC.

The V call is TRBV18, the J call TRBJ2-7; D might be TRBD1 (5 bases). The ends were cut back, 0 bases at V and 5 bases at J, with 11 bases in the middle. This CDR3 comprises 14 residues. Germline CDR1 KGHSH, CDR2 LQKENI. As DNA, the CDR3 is TGTGCCAGCTCACCACCGTTCCAGGGCCACGAGCAGTACTTC. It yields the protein CASSPPFQGHEQYF. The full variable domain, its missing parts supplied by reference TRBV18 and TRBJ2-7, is NAGVMQNPRHLVRRRGQEARLRCSPMKGHSHVYWYRQLPEEGLKFMVYLQKENIIDESGMPKERFSAEFPKEGPSILRIQQVVRGDSAAYFCASSPPFQGHEQYFGPGTRLTVT.

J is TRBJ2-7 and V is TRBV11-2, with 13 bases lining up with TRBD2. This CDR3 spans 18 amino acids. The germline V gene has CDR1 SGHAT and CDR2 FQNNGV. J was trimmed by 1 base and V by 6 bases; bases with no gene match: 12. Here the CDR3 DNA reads TGTGCCAGCAGACCGGACCATGGACTAGCGGGAGAGTCCTACGAGCAGTACTTC. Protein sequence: CASRPDHGLAGESYEQYF.

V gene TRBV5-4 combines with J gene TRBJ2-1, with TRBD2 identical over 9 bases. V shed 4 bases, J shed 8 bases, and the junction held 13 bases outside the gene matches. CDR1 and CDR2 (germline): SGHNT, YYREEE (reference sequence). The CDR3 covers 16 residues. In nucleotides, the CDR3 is TGTGCCAGCAGCCCGTGGGCGGGAGGGTCACGGGATGAGCAGTTCTTC. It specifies CASSPWAGGSRDEQFF.

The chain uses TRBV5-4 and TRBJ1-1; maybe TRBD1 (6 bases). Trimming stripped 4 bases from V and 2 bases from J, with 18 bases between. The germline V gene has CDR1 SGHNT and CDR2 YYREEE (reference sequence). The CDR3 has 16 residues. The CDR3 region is CASSPGGGTSNTEAFF. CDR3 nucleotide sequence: TGTGCCAGCAGCCCGGGGGGCGGGACGTCTAACACTGAAGCTTTCTTT. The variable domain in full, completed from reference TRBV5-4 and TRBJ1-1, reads ETGVTQSPTHLIKTRGQQVTLRCSSQSGHNTVSWYQQALGQGPQFIFQYYREEENGRGNFPPRFSGLQFPNYSSELNVNALELDDSALYLCASSPGGGTSNTEAFFGQGTRLTVV.

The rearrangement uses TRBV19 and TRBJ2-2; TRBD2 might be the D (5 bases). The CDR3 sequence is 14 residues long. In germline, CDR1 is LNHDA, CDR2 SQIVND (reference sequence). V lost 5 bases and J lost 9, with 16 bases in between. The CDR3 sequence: CASSGPGLARELFF. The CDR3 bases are TGTGCCAGTAGTGGGCCGGGGTTAGCTAGGGAGCTGTTTTTT.

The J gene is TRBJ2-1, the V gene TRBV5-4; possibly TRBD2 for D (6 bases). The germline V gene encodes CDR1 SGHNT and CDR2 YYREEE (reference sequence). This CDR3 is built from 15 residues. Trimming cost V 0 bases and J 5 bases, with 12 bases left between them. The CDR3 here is CASSLGGGGHNEQFF. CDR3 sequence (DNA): TGTGCCAGCAGCTTGGGGGGAGGCGGCCACAATGAGCAGTTCTTC.

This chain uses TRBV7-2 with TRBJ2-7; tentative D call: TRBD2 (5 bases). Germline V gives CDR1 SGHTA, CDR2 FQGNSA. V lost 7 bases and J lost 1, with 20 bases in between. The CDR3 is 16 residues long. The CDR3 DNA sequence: TGTGCCAGCACCCCCAAGGAGGTCAGGCGTTCCTACGAGCAGTACTTC. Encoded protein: CASTPKEVRRSYEQYF. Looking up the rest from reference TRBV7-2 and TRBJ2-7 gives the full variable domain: GAGVSQSPSNKVTEKGKDVELRCDPISGHTALYWYRQSLGQGLEFLIYFQGNSAPDKSGLPSDRFSAERTGGSVSTLTIQRTQQEDSAVYLCASTPKEVRRSYEQYFGPGTRLTVT.

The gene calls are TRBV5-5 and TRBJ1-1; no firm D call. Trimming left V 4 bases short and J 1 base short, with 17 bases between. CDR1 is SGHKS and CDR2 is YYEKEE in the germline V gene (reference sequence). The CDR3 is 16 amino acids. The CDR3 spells CASSQYWSTENTEAFF. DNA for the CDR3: TGTGCCAGCAGCCAATATTGGTCTACAGAGAACACTGAAGCTTTCTTT.

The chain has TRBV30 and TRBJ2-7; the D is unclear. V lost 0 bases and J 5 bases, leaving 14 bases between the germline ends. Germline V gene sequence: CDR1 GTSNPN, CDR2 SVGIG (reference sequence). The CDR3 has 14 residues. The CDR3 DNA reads TGTGCCTGGAGTGTAGATCGTCCAGCCGACGAGCAGTACTTC. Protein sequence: CAWSVDRPADEQYF.

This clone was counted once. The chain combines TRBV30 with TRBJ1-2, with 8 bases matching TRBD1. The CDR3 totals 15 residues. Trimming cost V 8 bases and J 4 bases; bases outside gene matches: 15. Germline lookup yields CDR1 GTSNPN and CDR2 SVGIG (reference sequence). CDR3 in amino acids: CAAPIRDRRLYGYTF. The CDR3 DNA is TGTGCCGCCCCAATCCGGGACAGGAGGCTCTATGGCTACACCTTC.

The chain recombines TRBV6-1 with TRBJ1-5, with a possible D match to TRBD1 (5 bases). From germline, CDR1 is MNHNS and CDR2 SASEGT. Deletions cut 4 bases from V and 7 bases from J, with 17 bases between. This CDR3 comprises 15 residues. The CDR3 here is CASSGLNRYEQPQHF. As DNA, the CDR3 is TGTGCCAGCAGTGGCCTCAACAGGTATGAACAGCCCCAGCATTTT.

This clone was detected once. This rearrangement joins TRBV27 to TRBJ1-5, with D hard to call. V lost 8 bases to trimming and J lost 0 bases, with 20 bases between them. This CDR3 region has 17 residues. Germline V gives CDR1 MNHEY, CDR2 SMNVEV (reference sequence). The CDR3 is CASRGKQSSYSNQPQHF. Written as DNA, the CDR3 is TGTGCCAGCCGCGGTAAACAGAGTTCTTATAGCAATCAGCCCCAGCATTTT.

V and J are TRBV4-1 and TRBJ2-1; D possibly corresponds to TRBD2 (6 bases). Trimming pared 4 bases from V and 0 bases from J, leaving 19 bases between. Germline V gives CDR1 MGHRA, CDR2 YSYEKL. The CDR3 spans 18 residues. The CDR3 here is CASSPSSGRKSSYNEQFF. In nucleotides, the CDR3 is TGCGCCAGCAGCCCCTCCTCGGGGAGGAAAAGCTCCTACAATGAGCAGTTCTTC.

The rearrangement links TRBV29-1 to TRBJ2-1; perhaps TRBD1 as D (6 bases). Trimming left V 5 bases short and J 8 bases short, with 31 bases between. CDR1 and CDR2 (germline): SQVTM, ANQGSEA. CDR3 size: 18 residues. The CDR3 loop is CSVLLPAQGWGSRYEQFF. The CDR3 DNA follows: TGCAGCGTTTTACTCCCGGCACAGGGTTGGGGATCGAGATATGAGCAGTTCTTC.

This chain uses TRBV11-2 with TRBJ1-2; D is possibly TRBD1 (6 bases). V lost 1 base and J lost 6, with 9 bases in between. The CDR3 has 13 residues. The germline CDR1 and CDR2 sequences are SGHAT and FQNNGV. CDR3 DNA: TGTGCCAGCAGCTTAGGGGACACGAATGGCTACACCTTC. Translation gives CASSLGDTNGYTF. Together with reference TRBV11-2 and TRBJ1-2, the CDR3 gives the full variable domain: EAGVAQSPRYKIIEKRQSVAFWCNPISGHATLYWYQQILGQGPKLLIQFQNNGVVDDSQLPKDRFSAERLKGVDSTLKIQPAKLEDSAVYLCASSLGDTNGYTFGSGTRLTVV.

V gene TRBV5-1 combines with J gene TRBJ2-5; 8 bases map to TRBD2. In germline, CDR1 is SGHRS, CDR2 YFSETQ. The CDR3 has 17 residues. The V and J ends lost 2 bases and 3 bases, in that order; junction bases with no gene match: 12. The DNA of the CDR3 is TGCGCCAGCAGCTTCGTTCTGGCGGGAGGCTTAGAAGAGACCCAGTACTTC. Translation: CASSFVLAGGLEETQYF. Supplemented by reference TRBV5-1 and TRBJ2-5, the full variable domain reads KAGVTQTPRYLIKTRGQQVTLSCSPISGHRSVSWYQQTPGQGLQFLFEYFSETQRNKGNFPGRFSGRQFSNSRSEMNVSTLELGDSALYLCASSFVLAGGLEETQYFGPGTRLLVL.

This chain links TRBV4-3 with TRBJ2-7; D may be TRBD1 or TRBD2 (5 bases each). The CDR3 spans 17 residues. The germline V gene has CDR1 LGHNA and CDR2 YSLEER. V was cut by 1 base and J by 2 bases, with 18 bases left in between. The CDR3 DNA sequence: TGCGCCAGCAGCCAAGGATCTGGTAGGGACCCGACCTACGAGCAGTACTTC. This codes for CASSQGSGRDPTYEQYF.

The CDR3 is CASGTSELNEQFF. The CDR3 nucleotides are TGTGCCAGCGGGACTAGCGAGCTCAATGAGCAGTTCTTC. This chain uses TRBV6-1 with TRBJ2-1, with 10 bases that match TRBD2. The V gene's germline CDR1 is MNHNS and CDR2 SASEGT. The CDR3 has 13 amino acids. Trimming took 8 bases from V and 6 from J; bases not matched to a gene: 4.

CDR3 nucleotide sequence: TGTGCCAGTAGTATCCAAGACTCCTACGAGCAGTACTTC. Translated, it gives CASSIQDSYEQYF. This chain uses TRBV19 with TRBJ2-7; D ambiguous. The CDR3 totals 13 residues. V was trimmed by 3 bases and J by 0 bases, leaving 6 bases between them. Germline CDR1 and CDR2: LNHDA and SQIVND (reference sequence).

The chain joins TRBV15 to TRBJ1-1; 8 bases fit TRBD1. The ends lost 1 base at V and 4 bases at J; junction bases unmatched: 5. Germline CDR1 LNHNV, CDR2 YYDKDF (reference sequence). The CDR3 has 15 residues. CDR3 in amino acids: CATSRGTGLATEAFF. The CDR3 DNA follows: TGTGCCACCAGCAGAGGGACAGGGTTGGCCACTGAAGCTTTCTTT.

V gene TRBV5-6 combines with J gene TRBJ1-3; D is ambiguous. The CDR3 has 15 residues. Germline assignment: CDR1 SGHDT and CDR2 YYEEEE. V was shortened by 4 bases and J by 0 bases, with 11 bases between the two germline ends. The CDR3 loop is CASSADVSSGNTIYF. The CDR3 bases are TGTGCCAGCAGCGCGGACGTCAGCTCTGGAAACACCATATATTTT.